Listed here are 27 T cell receptor beta chains from one sample, sequenced in a study of cytomegalovirus exposure and HLA in healthy donors. 13 Jbeta primers and 60 Vbeta primers were used for the PCR. Only in-frame clones appear in the TCRdb table, and some are missing; sequencing was by immunoSEQ multiplex PCR. The table lists about 89,000 clones, 55% to 65% of them singletons. Material: PBMCs. These receptors came from a human donor in good health.

In its sample, this clone was seen a few times. V and J are TRBV7-9 and TRBJ2-3, with TRBD2 identical over 9 bases. CDR1 is SEHNR and CDR2 is FQNEAQ in the germline V gene (reference sequence). With V trimmed by 2 bases and J by 6 bases, 6 bases remained unmatched. CDR3 length: 15 residues. The CDR3 sequence is CASSLPGAGGDTQYF. In DNA, the CDR3 is TGTGCCAGCAGCTTACCGGGGGCGGGGGGGGATACGCAGTATTTT.

Written as DNA, the CDR3 is TGTGCCAGCAGCTTAGTAGGACCGACAGACTCTGGAAACACCATATATTTT. As protein: CASSLVGPTDSGNTIYF. The genes are TRBV7-2 and TRBJ1-3; D is perhaps TRBD1 (5 bases). The CDR3 extends over 17 amino acids. Germline assignment: CDR1 SGHTA and CDR2 FQGNSA. V was pared by 1 base and J by 0 bases, with 13 bases between.

This clone appeared a few times. The rearrangement joins TRBV7-8 to TRBJ1-6, with 9 bases fitting TRBD1. With 5 bases clipped from V and 9 bases from J, the junction kept 5 bases outside the gene matches. The germline gives CDR1 SGHVS, CDR2 FQNEAQ. The CDR3 is made up of 14 amino acids. For the CDR3, the DNA is TGTGCCAGCAGCCTACAGGGGGCTCGTTCACCCCTCCACTTT. Residues: CASSLQGARSPLHF. The full variable domain, with the rest looked up from reference TRBV7-8 and TRBJ1-6, is GAGVSQSPRYKVAKRGQDVALRCDPISGHVSLFWYQQALGQGPEFLTYFQNEAQLDKSGLPSDRFFAERPEGSVSTLKIQRTQQEDSAVYLCASSLQGARSPLHFGNGTRLTVT.

This clone was seen more than once but under ten times. V is TRBV4-1 and J is TRBJ2-7; D uncertain. With 0 bases removed from V and 4 bases from J, the gap between germline ends came to 13 bases. The germline V gene encodes CDR1 MGHRA and CDR2 YSYEKL. The CDR3 is 15 residues long. This CDR3 reads CASSQDLNILYEQYF. The DNA for the CDR3 is TGCGCCAGCAGCCAAGACCTCAACATACTATACGAGCAGTACTTC.

The chain joins TRBV18 to TRBJ2-7, with TRBD2 matching over 11 bases. The CDR3 is 16 residues long. V was clipped by 4 bases and J by 6 bases; unmatched bases: 11. CDR1 is KGHSH, CDR2 LQKENI, per germline. CDR3 region: CASSLTTSGGPGEQYF. CDR3 bases: TGTGCCAGCTCACTAACTACTAGCGGGGGTCCTGGCGAGCAGTACTTC.

The chain carries TRBV7-2 and TRBJ2-7; a possible D gene is TRBD1 (5 bases). The germline V gene encodes CDR1 SGHTA and CDR2 FQGNSA. This CDR3 has 14 amino acids. V shed 2 bases and J shed 7 bases, with 15 bases lying between them. DNA of the CDR3: TGTGCCAGCAGCTTATGGGGCAGCCTTCGGGAGCAGTACTTC. This translates into CASSLWGSLREQYF.

V and J are TRBV7-9 and TRBJ2-3; D possibly corresponds to TRBD2 (5 bases). Trimming pared 5 bases from V and 6 bases from J, leaving 18 bases between. The germline V gene encodes CDR1 SEHNR and CDR2 FQNEAQ (reference sequence). This CDR3 spans 15 amino acids. The chain's CDR3 is CASSPYTSAGDTQYF. The CDR3 DNA follows: TGTGCCAGCAGCCCTTACACCTCGGCGGGCGATACGCAGTATTTT.

This rearrangement joins TRBV7-9 to TRBJ2-2, with D perhaps TRBD1 (6 bases). The ends were cut back, 5 bases at V and 0 bases at J, with 13 bases in the middle. Looked up from germline, CDR1 is SEHNR and CDR2 is FQNEAQ (reference sequence). The CDR3 is 16 amino acids. Here the CDR3 reads CASSHHGQPNTGELFF. CDR3 sequence (DNA): TGTGCCAGCAGCCATCACGGACAGCCGAACACCGGGGAGCTGTTTTTT.

There are a few counts of this clone. This chain joins TRBV29-1 and TRBJ2-2; TRBD1 agrees at 8 bases. Germline assignment: CDR1 SQVTM and CDR2 ANQGSEA. This CDR3 comprises 13 residues. V trimming: 7 bases; J trimming: 3 bases; junction bases outside the gene matches: 4. The CDR3 is CSGRTGYTGELFF. CDR3 in DNA: TGCAGCGGCCGGACAGGGTACACCGGGGAGCTGTTTTTT.

The rearrangement joins TRBV10-3 to TRBJ1-3, with 10 bases lining up with TRBD1. The CDR3 extends over 16 amino acids. The germline V gene encodes CDR1 ENHRY and CDR2 SYGVKD. V dropped 7 bases and J dropped 2; count of bases not matched to a gene: 8. This chain's CDR3 is CAIIPGDRGPGNTIYF. DNA of the CDR3: TGTGCCATCATTCCGGGGGACAGGGGCCCTGGAAACACCATATATTTT.

The chain couples TRBV4-3 to TRBJ2-3; perhaps TRBD2 as D (6 bases). Germline V CDR1 and CDR2: LGHNA, YSLEER. Between the trimmed V and J ends, which lost 4 bases and 4 bases, there was a span of 15 bases. This CDR3 has 15 amino acids. Written as DNA, the CDR3 is TGCGCCAGCAGCCTTTCGCGGGGTATGGCAGATACGCAGTATTTT. Residues: CASSLSRGMADTQYF.

The chain recombines TRBV1 with TRBJ2-3; the table's D call, TRBD2, has no DNA check behind it. TRBV1 counts as a pseudogene. CDR3 length: 15 amino acids. CDR3 region: CTSSQVLAGTDTQYF. In DNA, the CDR3 is TGCACCAGCAGCCAAGTGTTAGCGGGTACGGATACGCAGTATTTT.

The chain is built from TRBV5-1 and TRBJ1-4, with D possibly TRBD1 on 5 matching bases. Trimming shortened V by 8 bases and J by 0 bases, and 14 bases separated the two germline ends. The length of the CDR3 is 15 residues. CDR1 is SGHRS, CDR2 YFSETQ, per germline. CDR3 protein: CASKATAATNEKLFF. CDR3 DNA: TGCGCCAGTAAGGCGACAGCCGCAACTAATGAAAAACTGTTTTTT.

As concerns this clone: The same CDR3 arises from other DNA sequences in this sample as well. The CDR3 here is CASSPGQGNEKLFF. DNA of the CDR3: TGCGCCAGCAGCCCGGGACAGGGTAATGAAAAACTGTTTTTT. The chain employs TRBV5-1 and TRBJ1-4, with 9 bases lining up with TRBD1. CDR1 SGHRS and CDR2 YFSETQ come from the germline V gene. Trimming cost V 4 bases and J 4 bases; bases outside gene matches: 2. The CDR3 is 14 residues long.

V gene TRBV6-4 combines with J gene TRBJ2-1, with D possibly matching TRBD1 (6 bases). The CDR3 totals 13 residues. Trimming cost V 3 bases and J 8 bases, with 11 bases left between them. CDR1 is MRHNA, CDR2 SNTAGT, per germline. This CDR3 reads CASSELQGHEQFF. The CDR3 DNA follows: TGTGCCAGCAGTGAGTTACAGGGCCATGAGCAGTTCTTC.

This clone was observed a single time. The chain links TRBV27 to TRBJ1-2, with D possibly matching TRBD1 (6 bases). CDR1 is MNHEY and CDR2 is SMNVEV in the germline V gene (reference sequence). V was shortened by 4 bases and J by 5 bases, with 8 bases between the two germline ends. This CDR3 comprises 12 residues. The CDR3 nucleotides read TGTGCCAGCAGTTCGACAGGTTATGGCTACACCTTC. Encoded protein: CASSSTGYGYTF.

The chain recombines TRBV19 with TRBJ2-2, with TRBD1 identical over 9 bases. CDR1 is LNHDA, CDR2 SQIVND, per germline (reference sequence). The CDR3 spans 13 residues. The trim removed 5 bases at V and 7 bases at J, leaving 2 bases unmatched. The CDR3 DNA is TGTGCCAGTAGTGCGACAGGGGGCGGGGAGCTGTTTTTT. Protein sequence: CASSATGGGELFF.

A few counts support this clone. The chain employs TRBV18 and TRBJ2-5, with TRBD2 matching over 9 bases. The ends lost 1 base at V and 4 bases at J; junction bases unmatched: 4. This CDR3 has 15 residues. Germline CDR1 is KGHSH and CDR2 is LQKENI. The CDR3 here is CASSPRALAGETQYF. CDR3 coding DNA: TGTGCCAGCTCACCACGTGCACTAGCGGGAGAGACCCAGTACTTC.

This chain joins TRBV2 and TRBJ1-5, with 7 positions matching TRBD1. Germline V gene data show CDR1 as SNHLY and CDR2 as FYNNEI. V gave up 6 bases and J gave up 4 bases; unmatched junction bases: 12. The CDR3 contains 16 residues. The CDR3 reads CASRVEGTVGNQPQHF. Written as DNA, the CDR3 is TGTGCCAGCAGGGTGGAGGGGACAGTGGGGAATCAGCCCCAGCATTTT.

The rearrangement links TRBV1 to TRBJ2-3; the D call of TRBD2 is as the table states it, not checked on the DNA. TRBV1 is noted as a pseudogene. The CDR3 totals 17 residues. The CDR3 is CTSSQDRDFLHTDTQYF. Written as DNA, the CDR3 is TGCACCAGCAGCCAAGACCGGGACTTCCTCCACACAGATACGCAGTATTTT.

The chain combines TRBV9 with TRBJ2-5, with TRBD1 matching 7 bases. The J call could be wrong; TRBJ2-7 is a better fit for the DNA end. Germline CDR1 SGDLS, CDR2 YYNGEE. CDR3 length: 14 amino acids. The CDR3 spells CASSLTGTADEQYF. As DNA, the CDR3 is TGTGCCAGCAGCCTTACCGGGACAGCCGACGAGCAGTACTTC.

The gene calls are TRBV19 and TRBJ1-2, with 7 bases lining up with TRBD1. V was pared by 3 bases and J by 2 bases, with 3 bases of the junction left unmatched. Germline assignment: CDR1 LNHDA and CDR2 SQIVND (reference sequence). This CDR3 is built from 14 residues. In DNA form, the CDR3 reads TGTGCCAGTAGTATTGGCAGGGGGAACTATGGCTACACCTTC. Its protein product is CASSIGRGNYGYTF.

This clone was seen a few times. The chain employs TRBV9 and TRBJ1-2; D call uncertain. The CDR3 loop spans 13 amino acids. Germline V gene lookup returns CDR1 SGDLS and CDR2 YYNGEE. The ends were cut back, 2 bases at V and 6 bases at J, with 11 bases in the middle. The CDR3 sequence is CASSVGGRNGYTF. DNA of the CDR3: TGTGCCAGCAGCGTGGGAGGGCGCAATGGCTACACCTTC.

The gene calls are TRBV11-3 and TRBJ2-5; 10 nucleotides align to TRBD2. Germline values: CDR1 SGHNT, CDR2 YENEEA. The length of the CDR3 is 15 residues. The V and J ends lost 4 bases and 5 bases, in that order; junction bases with no gene match: 7. CDR3 residues: CASSWSGGAGETQYF. CDR3 DNA sequence: TGTGCCAGCAGCTGGAGCGGGGGGGCTGGGGAGACCCAGTACTTC. Drawing the rest from reference TRBV11-3 and TRBJ2-5, the complete variable domain is EAGVVQSPRYKIIEKKQPVAFWCNPISGHNTLYWYLQNLGQGPELLIRYENEEAVDDSQLPKDRFSAERLKGVDSTLKIQPAELGDSAVYLCASSWSGGAGETQYFGPGTRLLVL.

V gene TRBV7-9 combines with J gene TRBJ1-1, with 8 bases aligning to TRBD1. There are 16 residues in the CDR3. V gave up 5 bases and J gave up 0 bases; unmatched junction bases: 8. The germline gives CDR1 SEHNR, CDR2 FQNEAQ (reference sequence). The CDR3 bases are TGTGCCAGCAGCCCCCCCGGACAGGGATTGAACACTGAAGCTTTCTTT. It specifies CASSPPGQGLNTEAFF.

V is TRBV6-6 and J is TRBJ1-2; 8 bases are shared with TRBD1. Trimming took 4 bases from V and 2 from J; bases not matched to a gene: 6. Germline V gene lookup returns CDR1 MNHNY and CDR2 SVGAGI (reference sequence). This CDR3 is 15 amino acids long. CDR3 loop: CASSFGQGLNYGYTF. For the CDR3, the DNA is TGTGCCAGCAGTTTCGGACAGGGATTAAACTATGGCTACACCTTC.

This chain links TRBV7-9 with TRBJ2-7; 9 nucleotides match TRBD1. With 0 bases clipped from V and 1 base from J, the junction kept 7 bases outside the gene matches. In germline, CDR1 is SEHNR, CDR2 FQNEAQ (reference sequence). This CDR3 has 17 residues. The CDR3 bases are TGTGCCAGCAGCTTAGCGGCGCGAGGACAGGGGTCCTACGAGCAGTACTTC. Translation: CASSLAARGQGSYEQYF.